One sample yielded the 8 T cell receptor beta chains listed below, sequenced in a study of human T cells and chemical hapten exposure. TCRdb re-called the RACE reads with MiXCR, one entry per CDR3 protein. The table lists about 92,000 distinct CDR3 sequences, approximately 11% of them singletons. Specified time point: patch test 3, about 24 weeks after DPC sensitization. Indicated treatment: therapeutic diphenylcyclopropenone sensitization with weekly scalp DPC. The sample in question was whole blood, obtained in connection with sensitization to the hapten diphenylcyclopropenone (DPC). These receptors all come from a woman aged 30 to 39 with alopecia areata. Some clones in this sample may be carry-over from other donors' samples.

This clonotype was picked up a small number of times. The CDR3 DNA is TGTGCCAGCAGCGCCGGACTAGCTTGGGACAATGAGCAGTTCTTC. It yields the protein CASSAGLAWDNEQFF. The chain is built from TRBV9 and TRBJ2-1; the match to TRBD2 covers 8 bases. CDR1 SGDLS and CDR2 YYNGEE come from the germline V gene. The CDR3 has 15 amino acids. J was trimmed by 5 bases and V by 3 bases; bases with no gene match: 7.

The rearrangement links TRBV5-1 to TRBJ2-5; 7 positions agree with TRBD2. With V trimmed by 0 bases and J by 6 bases, 8 bases remained unmatched. This CDR3 region has 15 residues. CDR1 SGHRS and CDR2 YFSETQ come from the germline V gene. CDR3 coding DNA: TGCGCCAGCAGCTTGGCCCCCGGACTAGATAAGACCCAGTACTTC. As protein: CASSLAPGLDKTQYF.

This clonotype was counted at least ten times. This chain joins TRBV29-1 and TRBJ2-2; 9 bases are shared with TRBD1. The CDR3 spans 13 residues. After removal of 4 bases from V and 7 bases from J, the junction contained 4 bases not matched to a gene. Germline V gives CDR1 SQVTM, CDR2 ANQGSEA. The CDR3 here is CSVGDREVGELFF. In DNA, the CDR3 is TGCAGCGTTGGGGACAGGGAGGTCGGGGAGCTGTTTTTT.

This clonotype turned up a few times. In nucleotides, the CDR3 is TGCGCCAGCAGCCAAGATTCACTGACGCTCGGGAGAGCAGATACGCAGTATTTT. This sequence encodes CASSQDSLTLGRADTQYF. J is TRBJ2-3 and V is TRBV4-3, with D maybe TRBD2 (6 bases). This CDR3 comprises 18 residues. V was pared by 0 bases and J by 4 bases, with 20 bases between. Germline V CDR1 and CDR2: LGHNA, YSLEER.

This clonotype occurred many times. The junction does not match germline at one end; this may be a read error. The rearrangement links TRBV5-4 to TRBJ1-1; 7 bases line up with TRBD1. Germline V gives CDR1 SGHNT, CDR2 YYREEE (reference sequence). CDR3 length: 15 residues. CDR3 amino acids: CASSLGGGAGTEAFF. The CDR3 nucleotides read TGTGCCAGCAGTTTGGGAGGGGGCGCGGGGACTGAAGCTTTCTTT.

The V call is TRBV6-5, the J call TRBJ1-1; a weak D match, TRBD1 (5 bases). This CDR3 is 13 amino acids long. Between the trimmed V and J ends, which lost 7 bases and 6 bases, there was a span of 15 bases. CDR1 is MNHEY, CDR2 SVGAGI, per germline. The CDR3 DNA reads as TGTGCCAGCATCCCTAAGGGACGGCCTGAAGCTTTCTTT. Translating it yields CASIPKGRPEAFF.

The chain joins TRBV29-1 to TRBJ1-2, with D uncertain. Germline V gives CDR1 SQVTM, CDR2 ANQGSEA. V dropped 1 base and J dropped 8 bases, with 14 bases sitting between them. The CDR3 sequence is 13 residues long. CDR3 coding DNA: TGCAGCGTTGAAGTTGGATACACTATAGGCTACACCTTC. This gives the protein CSVEVGYTIGYTF.

The chain links TRBV6-6 to TRBJ2-1, with D possibly TRBD2 on 5 matching bases. The V gene's germline CDR1 is MNHNY and CDR2 SVGAGI (reference sequence). V was clipped by 2 bases and J by 5 bases, with 10 bases between them. The CDR3 length is 14 residues. The CDR3 region has the DNA TGTGCCAGCAGTTACCTAGGACTGGACAATGAGCAGTTCTTC. This translates into CASSYLGLDNEQFF.